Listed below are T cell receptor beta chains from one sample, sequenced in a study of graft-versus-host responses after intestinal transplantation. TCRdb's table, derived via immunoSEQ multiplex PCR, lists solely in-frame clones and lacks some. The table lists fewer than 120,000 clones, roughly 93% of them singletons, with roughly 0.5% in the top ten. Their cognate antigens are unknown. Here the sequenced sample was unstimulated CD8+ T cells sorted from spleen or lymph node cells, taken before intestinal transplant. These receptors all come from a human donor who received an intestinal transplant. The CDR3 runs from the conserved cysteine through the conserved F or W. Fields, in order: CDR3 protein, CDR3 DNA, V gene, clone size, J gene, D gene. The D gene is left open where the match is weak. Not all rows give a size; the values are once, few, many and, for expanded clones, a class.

CDR3 protein: CASSSSGRAEEQYF
CDR3 DNA: TGTGCCAGCAGCTCTAGCGGGAGGGCGGAAGAGCAGTACTTC
V gene: TRBV7-2
clone size: -
J gene: TRBJ2-7
D gene: TRBD2

CDR3 protein: CASSPLGRDSGNTIYF
CDR3 DNA: TGCGCCAGCAGCCCCCTAGGACGGGACTCTGGAAACACCATATATTTT
V gene: TRBV5-1
clone size: -
J gene: TRBJ1-3
D gene: -

CDR3 protein: CASSSGHPPRGTEAFF
CDR3 DNA: TGTGCCAGCAGTTCGGGACATCCCCCGCGGGGCACTGAAGCTTTCTTT
V gene: TRBV5-6
clone size: -
J gene: TRBJ1-1
D gene: -

CDR3 protein: CASSQGNSAQETQYF
CDR3 DNA: TGTGCCAGCAGCCAGGGGAATAGCGCACAAGAGACCCAGTACTTC
V gene: TRBV9
clone size: -
J gene: TRBJ2-5
D gene: -

CDR3 protein: CASSLDTSEAETQYF
CDR3 DNA: TGTGCCAGCAGTTTAGACACTAGCGAGGCGGAGACCCAGTACTTC
V gene: TRBV27
clone size: -
J gene: TRBJ2-5
D gene: TRBD2

CDR3 protein: CASGPGPDYEQYF
CDR3 DNA: TGTGCCAGCGGACCGGGACCCGACTACGAGCAGTACTTC
V gene: TRBV19
clone size: -
J gene: TRBJ2-7
D gene: -

CDR3 protein: CSVPGLAGYNEQFF
CDR3 DNA: TGCAGCGTCCCGGGACTAGCGGGATACAATGAGCAGTTCTTC
V gene: TRBV29-1
clone size: -
J gene: TRBJ2-1
D gene: TRBD2

CDR3 protein: CASSFLGRANQPQHF
CDR3 DNA: TGTGCCAGCAGTTTCTTAGGCAGGGCCAATCAGCCCCAGCATTTT
V gene: TRBV28
clone size: -
J gene: TRBJ1-5
D gene: -

CDR3 protein: CASSTTGTETQYF
CDR3 DNA: TGTGCCAGTAGTACGACAGGGACAGAGACCCAGTACTTC
V gene: TRBV19
clone size: -
J gene: TRBJ2-5
D gene: TRBD1

CDR3 protein: CASSLVGSGRGSSYEQYF
CDR3 DNA: TGTGCCAGCAGCTTAGTGGGTAGCGGGAGAGGAAGCTCCTACGAGCAGTACTTC
V gene: TRBV11-2
clone size: -
J gene: TRBJ2-7
D gene: TRBD2

CDR3 protein: CASSYYRVRQTQYF
CDR3 DNA: TGTGCCAGCAGCTACTACAGGGTCCGGCAGACCCAGTACTTC
V gene: TRBV7-9
clone size: -
J gene: TRBJ2-5
D gene: -

CDR3 protein: CASSLSNSNQPQHF
CDR3 DNA: TGTGCCAGCAGTTTAAGTAATAGCAATCAGCCCCAGCATTTT
V gene: TRBV27
clone size: once
J gene: TRBJ1-5
D gene: -

CDR3 protein: CASSEGANEQYF
CDR3 DNA: TGCGCCAGCAGCGAGGGGGCCAACGAGCAGTACTTC
V gene: TRBV5-1
clone size: -
J gene: TRBJ2-7
D gene: TRBD1

CDR3 protein: CASSQGNNEQFF
CDR3 DNA: TGTGCCAGCAGTCAGGGGAACAATGAGCAGTTCTTC
V gene: TRBV13
clone size: -
J gene: TRBJ2-1
D gene: -

CDR3 protein: CASSSDRLAGGPITGELFF
CDR3 DNA: TGTGCCAGCAGTTCTGACCGACTAGCGGGAGGGCCAATCACCGGGGAGCTGTTTTTT
V gene: TRBV28
clone size: -
J gene: TRBJ2-2
D gene: TRBD2

CDR3 protein: CASGLEFDLNQPQHF
CDR3 DNA: TGTGCTAGTGGTTTGGAATTCGACCTCAATCAGCCCCAGCATTTT
V gene: TRBV12-5
clone size: -
J gene: TRBJ1-5
D gene: -

CDR3 protein: CASSSTLQTSGRIYEQFF
CDR3 DNA: TGTGCCAGCAGCTCTACCCTTCAGACTAGCGGGAGGATCTATGAGCAGTTCTTC
V gene: TRBV7-9
clone size: once
J gene: TRBJ2-1
D gene: TRBD2

CDR3 protein: CASSMEGGDTEAFF
CDR3 DNA: TGTGCCAGCAGCATGGAGGGGGGTGACACTGAAGCTTTCTTT
V gene: TRBV7-9
clone size: -
J gene: TRBJ1-1
D gene: -

CDR3 protein: CASSSRLAGGSYNEQFF
CDR3 DNA: TGTGCCAGCAGTTCCCGACTAGCGGGAGGGTCCTACAATGAGCAGTTCTTC
V gene: TRBV27
clone size: -
J gene: TRBJ2-1
D gene: TRBD2

CDR3 protein: CASSVHDRPADTQYF
CDR3 DNA: TGTGCCAGCAGCGTACACGACCGCCCAGCAGATACGCAGTATTTT
V gene: TRBV11-2
clone size: -
J gene: TRBJ2-3
D gene: -

CDR3 protein: CAISDPDLDAVYNEQFF
CDR3 DNA: TGTGCCATCAGTGACCCAGATCTGGACGCCGTCTACAATGAGCAGTTCTTC
V gene: TRBV10-3
clone size: -
J gene: TRBJ2-1
D gene: -

CDR3 protein: CASSFSGRFNEQFF
CDR3 DNA: TGTGCCAGCAGCTTTAGCGGGAGGTTCAATGAGCAGTTCTTC
V gene: TRBV9
clone size: -
J gene: TRBJ2-1
D gene: TRBD2

CDR3 protein: CASSLGQVDVNTEAFF
CDR3 DNA: TGTGCCAGCAGTCTAGGACAGGTCGACGTGAACACTGAAGCTTTCTTT
V gene: TRBV27
clone size: once
J gene: TRBJ1-1
D gene: TRBD1

CDR3 protein: CASSWSGTGGVKLFF
CDR3 DNA: TGTGCCAGCAGCTGGTCCGGGACAGGGGGCGTAAAACTGTTTTTT
V gene: TRBV5-6
clone size: once
J gene: TRBJ1-4
D gene: TRBD1

CDR3 protein: CAWSVPAGGGFEQYF
CDR3 DNA: TGTGCCTGGAGTGTACCTGCGGGAGGGGGGTTCGAGCAGTACTTC
V gene: TRBV30
clone size: -
J gene: TRBJ2-7
D gene: TRBD2

CDR3 protein: CASSSQREGLWDTQYF
CDR3 DNA: TGTGCCAGCAGCTCCCAGCGGGAGGGCCTATGGGATACGCAGTATTTT
V gene: TRBV7-8
clone size: -
J gene: TRBJ2-3
D gene: TRBD2

CDR3 protein: CASSIVRGHYGYTF
CDR3 DNA: TGTGCCAGTAGTATTGTGAGGGGCCACTATGGCTACACCTTC
V gene: TRBV19
clone size: -
J gene: TRBJ1-2
D gene: -

CDR3 protein: CASSFEGGNTEAFF
CDR3 DNA: TGTGCCAGCAGCTTTGAGGGTGGGAACACTGAAGCTTTCTTT
V gene: TRBV11-2
clone size: -
J gene: TRBJ1-1
D gene: -

CDR3 protein: CASSYNGGRINEQYF
CDR3 DNA: TGTGCCAGCAGTTATAACGGGGGGCGCATTAACGAGCAGTACTTC
V gene: TRBV6-5
clone size: -
J gene: TRBJ2-7
D gene: -

CDR3 protein: CASSPEGLETQYF
CDR3 DNA: TGTGCCAGCAGCCCGGAGGGCCTTGAGACCCAGTACTTC
V gene: TRBV11-2
clone size: -
J gene: TRBJ2-5
D gene: -

CDR3 protein: CAWSVKDTGELFF
CDR3 DNA: TGTGCCTGGAGTGTAAAAGACACCGGGGAGCTGTTTTTT
V gene: TRBV30
clone size: -
J gene: TRBJ2-2
D gene: -

CDR3 protein: CASSLRGQGGSYEQYF
CDR3 DNA: TGTGCCAGCAGCTTAAGGGGACAGGGGGGCTCCTACGAGCAGTACTTC
V gene: TRBV7-8
clone size: -
J gene: TRBJ2-7
D gene: TRBD1

CDR3 protein: CASKAGFFNTGELFF
CDR3 DNA: TGTGCCAGTAAGGCAGGTTTCTTTAACACCGGGGAGCTGTTTTTT
V gene: TRBV19
clone size: -
J gene: TRBJ2-2
D gene: -

CDR3 protein: CASSEGRARYNEQFF
CDR3 DNA: TGTGCCAGCAGTGAGGGCAGGGCACGCTACAATGAGCAGTTCTTC
V gene: TRBV6-4
clone size: -
J gene: TRBJ2-1
D gene: -

CDR3 protein: CASSLQAGEAYEQYF
CDR3 DNA: TGTGCCAGCAGTCTTCAAGCGGGAGAAGCCTACGAGCAGTACTTC
V gene: TRBV28
clone size: -
J gene: TRBJ2-7
D gene: TRBD2

CDR3 protein: CASSLIQGDTEAFF
CDR3 DNA: TGTGCCAGCAGCTTAATTCAGGGAGACACTGAAGCTTTCTTT
V gene: TRBV7-9
clone size: -
J gene: TRBJ1-1
D gene: -

CDR3 protein: CASSLGPSSYNEQFF
CDR3 DNA: TGTGCCAGCAGCCTGGGCCCCAGCTCCTACAATGAGCAGTTCTTC
V gene: TRBV4-2
clone size: -
J gene: TRBJ2-1
D gene: -

CDR3 protein: CASSPGDSGELFF
CDR3 DNA: TGTGCCAGCAGCCCAGGGGACTCCGGGGAGCTGTTTTTT
V gene: TRBV7-3
clone size: -
J gene: TRBJ2-2
D gene: -

CDR3 protein: CASSPGVNEQFF
CDR3 DNA: TGTGCCAGCAGCCCGGGTGTCAATGAGCAGTTCTTC
V gene: TRBV14
clone size: once
J gene: TRBJ2-1
D gene: -

CDR3 protein: CASSPKGTGVNEQYF
CDR3 DNA: TGTGCCAGCAGTCCGAAAGGGACAGGAGTTAACGAGCAGTACTTC
V gene: TRBV27
clone size: -
J gene: TRBJ2-7
D gene: TRBD1

CDR3 protein: CASSADGRGEQYF
CDR3 DNA: TGTGCCAGCAGCGCGGACGGCAGGGGCGAGCAGTACTTC
V gene: TRBV9
clone size: -
J gene: TRBJ2-7
D gene: -

CDR3 protein: CASSFSGPSYNEQFF
CDR3 DNA: TGTGCCAGTTCCTTTAGCGGGCCGTCCTACAATGAGCAGTTCTTC
V gene: TRBV19
clone size: -
J gene: TRBJ2-1
D gene: TRBD2

CDR3 protein: CASSLMQGADEQYF
CDR3 DNA: TGTGCCAGCTCCCTGATGCAGGGTGCGGACGAGCAGTACTTC
V gene: TRBV27
clone size: -
J gene: TRBJ2-7
D gene: -

CDR3 protein: CASSQVSLTDTQYF
CDR3 DNA: TGTGCCAGCAGCCAAGTTTCTCTCACAGATACGCAGTATTTT
V gene: TRBV14
clone size: -
J gene: TRBJ2-3
D gene: -

CDR3 protein: CASSVVGTGGGEAFF
CDR3 DNA: TGTGCCAGCAGCGTAGTCGGTACGGGGGGCGGCGAAGCTTTCTTT
V gene: TRBV9
clone size: -
J gene: TRBJ1-1
D gene: -

CDR3 protein: CASSPGPMNGDTQYF
CDR3 DNA: TGTGCCAGCAGCCCGGGACCGATGAATGGGGATACGCAGTATTTT
V gene: TRBV6-6
clone size: -
J gene: TRBJ2-3
D gene: -

CDR3 protein: CASSATSGRAGETQYF
CDR3 DNA: TGTGCCAGCAGCGCGACTAGCGGGAGGGCCGGGGAGACCCAGTACTTC
V gene: TRBV7-9
clone size: -
J gene: TRBJ2-5
D gene: TRBD2

CDR3 protein: CATSRDGLAGGVDTQYF
CDR3 DNA: TGTGCCACCAGCAGAGATGGCCTAGCGGGAGGGGTAGATACGCAGTATTTT
V gene: TRBV15
clone size: -
J gene: TRBJ2-3
D gene: TRBD2

CDR3 protein: CASSLRSNQPQHF
CDR3 DNA: TGTGCCAGCAGCTTAAGGAGCAATCAGCCCCAGCATTTT
V gene: TRBV7-2
clone size: -
J gene: TRBJ1-5
D gene: -